The 19 T cell receptor beta chains reported below all come from one sample, sequenced in a study of Graves' ophthalmopathy and Graves' hyperthyroidism. As the template, RNA transcripts were used to amplify TCR beta CDR3 regions. A first-round RT-PCR used HTBI primers, followed by a second-round multiplex PCR. TCRdb called the multiplex PCR reads again in MiXCR, with one record for every CDR3 protein. The sample lists about 740,000 distinct CDR3 sequences, 40% seen once, with about 40% in the top ten. Material: peripheral blood. The receptor source for this set is an adult man with Graves' ophthalmopathy.

The chain combines TRBV25-1 with TRBJ1-3, with D uncertain. The CDR3 sequence is 12 residues long. Trimming removed 7 bases at V and 9 bases at J, with 13 bases between. Per the germline V gene, CDR1 is MGHDK and CDR2 is SYGVNS. The CDR3 DNA is TGTGCCAGCACGGAGAGACAAGGCACCATATATTTT. It codes for CASTERQGTIYF.

The chain combines TRBV7-9 with TRBJ1-1; 10 nucleotides match TRBD1. CDR1 SEHNR and CDR2 FQNEAQ come from the germline V gene (reference sequence). J was trimmed by 4 bases and V by 1 base; bases with no gene match: 3. The CDR3 has 15 amino acids. CDR3 nucleotides: TGTGCCAGCAGCTTAGGGGACAGGGGCGGCACTGAAGCTTTCTTT. Translated: CASSLGDRGGTEAFF.

This clonotype was picked up a small number of times. The chain links TRBV19 to TRBJ1-2; D gene unclear. Trimming removed 3 bases from V and 7 bases from J, with 12 bases in between. The CDR3 has 13 residues. Germline CDR1 is LNHDA and CDR2 is SQIVND (reference sequence). The CDR3 region is CASSIVPNGGYTF. Here the CDR3 DNA reads TGTGCCAGTAGTATCGTGCCCAATGGTGGCTACACCTTC.

The table lists this clonotype with many counts. The chain links TRBV2 to TRBJ1-2; D gene uncertain. Trimming left V 1 base short and J 5 bases short, with 5 bases between. This CDR3 contains 12 residues. Germline V lookup: CDR1 SNHLY, CDR2 FYNNEI. CDR3 nucleotides: TGTGCCAGCAGTGAAGACGGGTATGGCTACACCTTC. This gives the protein CASSEDGYGYTF.

The chain links TRBV7-6 to TRBJ1-2, with 9 bases fitting TRBD1. The V segment lost 5 bases and the J segment 3 bases; nucleotides outside the gene matches: 22. Germline lookup yields CDR1 SGHVS and CDR2 FNYEAQ. The CDR3 consists of 20 residues. The CDR3 is CASSGPLKDRGSSLDYGYTF. CDR3 nucleotides: TGTGCCAGCAGCGGACCCTTAAAAGACAGGGGGTCTAGTTTGGACTATGGCTACACCTTC.

This clonotype was recorded at least ten times. The rearrangement links TRBV7-2 to TRBJ1-5, with 8 positions matching TRBD1. J was trimmed by 5 bases and V by 4 bases; bases with no gene match: 10. This CDR3 is 16 amino acids long. From germline, CDR1 is SGHTA and CDR2 FQGNSA. CDR3 sequence: CASSSTGGQAHQPQHF. The CDR3 nucleotides are TGTGCCAGCAGCTCCACGGGGGGACAGGCGCATCAGCCCCAGCATTTT.

The chain couples TRBV29-1 to TRBJ2-7, with unresolved D. Trimming cost V 4 bases and J 0 bases, with 7 bases left between them. The germline gives CDR1 SQVTM, CDR2 ANQGSEA. The CDR3 sequence is 12 residues long. CDR3 protein: CSVARNSYEQYF. In DNA, the CDR3 is TGCAGCGTTGCAAGGAACTCCTACGAGCAGTACTTC.

V usage is TRBV29-1 and J usage is TRBJ1-2, with 9 bases identical to TRBD1. Per germline, CDR1 SQVTM and CDR2 ANQGSEA. V lost 4 bases and J lost 6; bases outside the gene matches: 3. This CDR3 is 12 amino acids long. The chain's CDR3 is CSVATGGNGYTF. CDR3 nucleotide sequence: TGCAGCGTTGCGACAGGGGGAAATGGCTACACCTTC.

At least ten counts were recorded for this clonotype. The chain joins TRBV19 to TRBJ1-3, with TRBD1 as a possible D gene (6 bases). The CDR3 totals 15 residues. Germline CDR1 is LNHDA and CDR2 is SQIVND (reference sequence). Trimming removed 4 bases at V and 0 bases at J, with 10 bases between. This CDR3 is CASSTQGSSGNTIYF. CDR3 DNA: TGTGCCAGTAGTACACAGGGTTCCTCTGGAAACACCATATATTTT.

The CDR3 protein is CASSNRGTAYGYTF. CDR3 bases: TGTGCCAGCAGCAACAGAGGGACAGCCTATGGCTACACCTTC. This chain joins TRBV7-2 and TRBJ1-2; 7 positions match TRBD1. Trimming took 5 bases from V and 4 from J; bases not matched to a gene: 7. CDR3 length equals 14 residues. The germline gives CDR1 SGHTA, CDR2 FQGNSA.

V and J are TRBV25-1 and TRBJ2-7; D is possibly TRBD2 (5 bases). V lost 3 bases to trimming and J lost 4 bases, with 13 bases between them. This CDR3 is built from 14 residues. CDR1 and CDR2 (germline): MGHDK, SYGVNS. CDR3 DNA sequence: TGTGCCAGCAGTGAGCCAGAGGGCAGGTACGAGCAGTACTTC. The encoded protein is CASSEPEGRYEQYF.

V and J are TRBV6-1 and TRBJ1-1, with a possible D match to TRBD1 (5 bases). CDR3 length: 14 residues. Germline V gene data show CDR1 as MNHNS and CDR2 as SASEGT. Trimming cost V 1 base and J 10 bases, with 16 bases left between them. For the CDR3, the DNA is TGTGCCAGCAGTGAAGTCACGGGGGGTAGGGGAGCTTTCTTT. Translation: CASSEVTGGRGAFF.

There are many counts of this clonotype. V gene TRBV29-1 combines with J gene TRBJ1-4; D is unresolved. Germline loops: CDR1 SQVTM, CDR2 ANQGSEA. This CDR3 has 14 residues. The germline V and J ends were trimmed by 7 bases and 7 bases, with 19 bases remaining between them. CDR3 nucleotides: TGCAGCGCTTCGTCGGGTACGTGGGGTGAAAAACTGTTTTTT. It codes for CSASSGTWGEKLFF. The full variable domain, with the rest looked up from reference TRBV29-1 and TRBJ1-4, is SAVISQKPSRDICQRGTSLTIQCQVDSQVTMMFWYRQQPGQSLTLIATANQGSEATYESGFVIDKFPISRPNLTFSTLTVSNMSPEDSSIYLCSASSGTWGEKLFFGSGTQLSVL.

This rearrangement joins TRBV20-1 to TRBJ1-4, with unresolved D. V lost 0 bases and J 8 bases, leaving 7 bases between the germline ends. Germline CDR1 reads DFQATT; CDR2 reads SNEGSKA (reference sequence). The CDR3 consists of 12 residues. Here the CDR3 DNA reads TGCAGTGCTAGAGATGTGGACGAAAAACTGTTTTTT. Translated, it gives CSARDVDEKLFF.

The sample holds many counts of this clonotype. The gene calls are TRBV25-1 and TRBJ1-2, with 7 bases fitting TRBD1. This CDR3 has 19 amino acids. V was clipped by 1 base and J by 0 bases; unmatched bases: 14. The germline V gene encodes CDR1 MGHDK and CDR2 SYGVNS. This CDR3 is CASSESSWGTETANYGYTF. The CDR3 DNA follows: TGTGCCAGCAGTGAATCGAGTTGGGGGACAGAAACAGCTAACTATGGCTACACCTTC.

The rearrangement joins TRBV24-1 to TRBJ2-1; a weak D match, TRBD2 (5 bases). The CDR3 contains 18 residues. Germline CDR1 and CDR2: KGHDR and SFDVKD. V was clipped by 2 bases and J by 0 bases, with 16 bases between them. The DNA of the CDR3 is TGTGCCACCAGTGATTCAGGTGAGCGGAGGAGCTCCTACAATGAGCAGTTCTTC. This gives the protein CATSDSGERRSSYNEQFF.

There are a few counts of this clonotype. This chain links TRBV25-1 with TRBJ1-1; D unclear. V was clipped by 8 bases and J by 7 bases, with 14 bases between them. The CDR3 consists of 12 residues. The germline V gene encodes CDR1 MGHDK and CDR2 SYGVNS. The CDR3 region is CASSPLNYEAFF. DNA of the CDR3: TGTGCCAGCTCACCACTTAACTATGAAGCTTTCTTT. Drawing the rest from reference TRBV25-1 and TRBJ1-1, the complete variable domain is EADIYQTPRYLVIGTGKKITLECSQTMGHDKMYWYQQDPGMELHLIHYSYGVNSTEKGDLSSESTVSRIRTEHFPLTLESARPSHTSQYLCASSPLNYEAFFGQGTRLTVV.

The chain joins TRBV20-1 to TRBJ2-2; TRBD1 aligns across 8 bases. Germline V gene sequence: CDR1 DFQATT, CDR2 SNEGSKA (reference sequence). This CDR3 spans 14 amino acids. The V and J ends lost 6 bases and 2 bases, in that order; junction bases with no gene match: 5. For the CDR3, the DNA is TGCAGTGCCCCGGACAGGGTCAACACCGGGGAGCTGTTTTTT. Its translation is CSAPDRVNTGELFF.

The CDR3 DNA sequence: TGTGCCAGCAGCCAAGACGAATCAGCCGAAGAGACCCAGTACTTC. It codes for CASSQDESAEETQYF. The rearrangement joins TRBV4-2 to TRBJ2-5; D unresolved. This CDR3 has 15 residues. Trimming removed 0 bases from V and 3 bases from J, with 11 bases in between. Germline V CDR1 and CDR2: LGHNA, YNFKEQ.